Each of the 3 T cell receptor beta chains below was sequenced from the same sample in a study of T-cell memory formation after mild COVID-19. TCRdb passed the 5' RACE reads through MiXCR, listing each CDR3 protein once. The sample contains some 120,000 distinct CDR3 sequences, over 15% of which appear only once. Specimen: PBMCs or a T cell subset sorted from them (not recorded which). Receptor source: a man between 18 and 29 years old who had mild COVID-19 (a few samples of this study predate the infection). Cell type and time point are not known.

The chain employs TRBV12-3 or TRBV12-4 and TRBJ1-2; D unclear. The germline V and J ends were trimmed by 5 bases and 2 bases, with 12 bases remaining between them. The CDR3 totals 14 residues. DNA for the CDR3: TGTGCCAGCAGTCCCTCGGCCCTAAACTATGGCTACACCTTC. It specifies CASSPSALNYGYTF.

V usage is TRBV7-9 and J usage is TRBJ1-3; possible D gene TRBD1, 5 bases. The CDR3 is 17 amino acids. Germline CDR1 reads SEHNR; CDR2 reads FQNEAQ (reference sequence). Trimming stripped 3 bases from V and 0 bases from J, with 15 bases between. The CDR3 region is CASSLLRAGSSGNTIYF. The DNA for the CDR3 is TGTGCCAGCAGCTTGCTCAGGGCAGGGAGCTCTGGAAACACCATATATTTT.

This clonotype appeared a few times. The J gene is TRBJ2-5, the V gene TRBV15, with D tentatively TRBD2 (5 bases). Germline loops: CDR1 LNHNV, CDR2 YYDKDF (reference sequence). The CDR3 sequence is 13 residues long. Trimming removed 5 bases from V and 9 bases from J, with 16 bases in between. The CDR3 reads CATSVDPQEAQYF. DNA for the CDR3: TGTGCCACCAGCGTAGACCCCCAGGAGGCCCAGTACTTC.